Listed here is a single T cell receptor beta chain. Its recognized antigen is unknown. Its ends do not fully match the called genes, so a read error is possible. Collaborating institutions collected whole blood in K2EDTA tubes following their own protocols. For TCRbeta analysis, collaborators shipped samples in one of three forms: frozen whole blood, isolated PBMCs, or DNA extracted from either of those sample types. The CDR3 runs 11 residues from the cysteine to the phenylalanine. The only DNA kept is the CDR3, 33 bases in frame from the first base. Sequences MNHEY (CDR1) and SVGEGT (CDR2) are obtained from the germline V gene. The data were obtained in a study of blood T cell repertoires in COVID-19 (dated by TCRdb to the early 2020s). At the level of the whole study: Collaborator samples came from the United States, Italy and Spain and covered acute and convalescent phases of COVID-19. The sample metadata nearly always contained a de-identified subject ID, COVID-19 status, age in years and sex. The samples were drawn from two sources: the first 160 participants of the ongoing ImmuneRACE study, and 950 to 1,500 subjects contributed by 6 global collaborators. HLA class I and class II types, where available, came from metadata supplied by the sample provider rather than from assay-based typing. The repertoires were released in a freely available public database intended as a resource for research on the immune response to SARS-CoV-2. Subjects who had been exposed to COVID-19, were actively infected with it, or had recovered from it provided the deeply sampled blood TCRbeta repertoires that made up the dataset. The material from the prospective study consisted of cDNA or gDNA derived from T cells, B-cell-depleted T cells, or PBMCs.

The full study reports these points: How much clinical and demographic metadata was included differed by source and by participant, and the metadata was provided uncurated.

The immunoSEQ Assay, a bias-controlled multiplex PCR, was used to amplify TCRbeta CDR3 regions from genomic DNA. From the authors' description of their analysis: Within the assay, amplification of reference gene primers was used to estimate how many nucleated cells each sample contained. To quantify the absolute abundance of each unique TCRbeta CDR3 rearrangement, sequence reads were collapsed and filtered. For each sample, productive Simpson clonality was calculated by taking the square root of Simpson's diversity index across productive rearrangements. The immuneACCESS repertoire file appears here via TCRdb, limited to in-frame rearrangements. These files lack a portion of the clones; in checked studies, under half of the deficit traces to unresolved V genes, and the cause of the others is not known. The D gene and trimming were derived from the DNA, and the V and J assignments and clone size from that table. For this sample there are 73,000 or so clones; 75% to 90% appear just once. The leading ten clones occupy about 8% of the sample.

Sequenced: peripheral blood. This TCR derives from a man aged 30 to 39 with acute or convalescent COVID-19. Here the chain combines TRBV6-2 or TRBV6-3 and TRBJ2-1; possibly the D gene is TRBD1, per 6 matching bases. DNA sequence: TGTGCCAGCAGTCGTACAGGGATTTTAATCTTC. Its protein is CASSRTGILIF.